These 5 T cell receptor beta chains were sequenced from one sample in a study of blood T cell repertoires in COVID-19 (dated by TCRdb to the early 2020s). The library relied on the immunoSEQ multiplex PCR assay. The clones in this table, taken by TCRdb from immuneACCESS, are in-frame only. Not every clone is retained; where verified, under half of the shortfall comes from an unresolved V gene, and the cause of the rest is unknown. The sample yields around 620,000 clones; 85% to 90% were counted once. The leading ten clones occupy roughly 0.26% of the sample. Sequences were obtained from peripheral blood. The receptors shown here come from a woman between 18 and 29 years old with acute or convalescent COVID-19.

The gene calls are TRBV9 and TRBJ2-2; TRBD2 matches at 13 bases. Germline assignment: CDR1 SGDLS and CDR2 YYNGEE. This CDR3 is built from 19 residues. The ends lost 3 bases at V and 0 bases at J; junction bases unmatched: 8. CDR3 sequence reads: CASSATGTSGTSNTGELFF. CDR3 DNA sequence: TGTGCCAGCAGCGCGACCGGGACTAGCGGGACCTCGAACACCGGGGAGCTGTTTTTT.

This clone was detected once. The rearrangement links TRBV28 to TRBJ2-7, with D uncertain. V gave up 1 base and J gave up 0 bases, with 7 bases separating them. CDR1 and CDR2 from the germline V gene are MDHEN and SYDVKM. The CDR3 contains 14 residues. As DNA, the CDR3 is TGTGCCAGCAGTTTATTGCACGGCTCCTACGAGCAGTACTTC. It encodes CASSLLHGSYEQYF.

V is TRBV6-1 and J is TRBJ2-7; D ambiguous. Germline CDR1 and CDR2: MNHNS and SASEGT. The V end lost 0 bases, the J end lost 3 bases, and 12 bases lay between the germline ends. The CDR3 length is 15 residues. The CDR3 DNA reads as TGTGCCAGCAGTGAAGCGGGCCTGCTCTTCTACGAGCAGTACTTC. This codes for CASSEAGLLFYEQYF.

The rearrangement joins TRBV9 to TRBJ1-6; D possibly corresponds to TRBD1 (5 bases). CDR3 length: 12 amino acids. V lost 2 bases to trimming and J lost 14 bases, with 11 bases between them. Germline V gene sequence: CDR1 SGDLS, CDR2 YYNGEE. CDR3 in DNA: TGTGCCAGCAGCGTCGGGGGGGGTACCCTCCACTTT. Its translation: CASSVGGGTLHF.

This chain joins TRBV11-2 and TRBJ2-7, with 12 bases that match TRBD2. V lost 5 bases and J lost 0; bases outside the gene matches: 14. CDR1 and CDR2 from the germline V gene are SGHAT and FQNNGV. The CDR3 sequence is 19 residues long. The CDR3 sequence is CASSPLRLTSGGFSYEQYF. In DNA form, the CDR3 reads TGTGCCAGCAGCCCCCTCCGCCTTACTAGCGGGGGGTTCTCCTACGAGCAGTACTTC.